Each of the 23 T cell receptor beta chains below was sequenced from the same sample in a study of T cell responses to AZD1222 COVID-19 vaccine. Some clones are missing from TCRdb's copy, which holds only in-frame ones; the method was immunoSEQ multiplex PCR. Seen here are 65,000 to 100,000 clones, 80% to 95% observed once, and the top ten hold 8%. Here the sequenced sample was peripheral blood, taken 28 days after the second AZD1222 dose. The receptor set was obtained from an adult who received the AZD1222 COVID-19 vaccine.

The rearrangement links TRBV19 to TRBJ1-1; D is possibly TRBD1 (5 bases). This CDR3 region has 15 residues. Germline assignment: CDR1 LNHDA and CDR2 SQIVND (reference sequence). Deletions cut 5 bases from V and 1 base from J, with 14 bases between. The CDR3 region is CASSGDARTNTEAFF. DNA of the CDR3: TGTGCCAGTAGTGGGGACGCCAGGACGAACACTGAAGCTTTCTTT.

The V call is TRBV30, the J call TRBJ2-3, with D possibly matching TRBD2 (5 bases). V was clipped by 1 base and J by 3 bases, with 14 bases between them. Looked up from germline, CDR1 is GTSNPN and CDR2 is SVGIG (reference sequence). The CDR3 extends over 15 amino acids. The CDR3 DNA is TGTGCCTGGAGTGATGAGGGAATGGGGACAGATACGCAGTATTTT. Translation gives CAWSDEGMGTDTQYF.

This sequence joins TRBV5-4 and TRBJ1-1; tentative D call: TRBD1 (5 bases). Trimming removed 4 bases at V and 6 bases at J, with 22 bases between. CDR3 length: 16 residues. Germline CDR1 SGHNT, CDR2 YYREEE (reference sequence). As DNA, the CDR3 is TGTGCCAGCAGCGCGGCTGGGGCGATGAGGGCAGCTGAAGCTTTCTTT. It encodes CASSAAGAMRAAEAFF.

This sequence joins TRBV28 and TRBJ2-7, with 7 bases that match TRBD2. Trimming cost V 2 bases and J 7 bases; bases outside gene matches: 2. CDR3 length equals 12 residues. Germline loops: CDR1 MDHEN, CDR2 SYDVKM. CDR3 sequence: CASSLIGREQYF. For the CDR3, the DNA is TGTGCCAGCAGTTTAATCGGGAGGGAGCAGTACTTC.

The chain employs TRBV6-1 and TRBJ1-4, with 8 bases identical to TRBD1. The germline V gene encodes CDR1 MNHNS and CDR2 SASEGT. Trimming removed 0 bases from V and 4 bases from J; junction bases left unmatched: 10. CDR3 size: 18 residues. CDR3 in DNA: TGTGCCAGCAGTGAAGCGCTTGCAGGGGGCGCCGGTAATGAAAAACTGTTTTTT. Its translation is CASSEALAGGAGNEKLFF.

Only one count was recorded for this clone. The rearrangement links TRBV3-1 (or the pseudogene TRBV3-2) to TRBJ2-5, with 9 bases that match TRBD2. The CDR3 runs 18 residues. The junction had 13 bases not matched to a gene; V was cut back by 0 bases and J by 5 bases. The V gene's germline CDR1 is LGHDT and CDR2 YNNKEL (reference sequence). The CDR3 loop is CASSQEALGAGGYETQYF. Written as DNA, the CDR3 is TGTGCCAGCAGCCAAGAAGCCCTAGGAGCGGGAGGCTATGAGACCCAGTACTTC.

J is TRBJ1-1 and V is TRBV2, with no clear D. This CDR3 region has 14 residues. The germline CDR1 and CDR2 sequences are SNHLY and FYNNEI. V lost 3 bases and J lost 6, with 14 bases in between. The CDR3 nucleotides are TGTGCCAGCAGTGAGGGGAAGCGGAGGGCTGAAGCTTTCTTT. This gives the protein CASSEGKRRAEAFF.

V is TRBV28 and J is TRBJ1-1; D not certain. The CDR3 is made up of 13 amino acids. Germline CDR1 MDHEN, CDR2 SYDVKM. V lost 6 bases and J lost 6, with 14 bases in between. The CDR3: CASSPGWSSEAFF. The CDR3 DNA is TGTGCCAGCAGCCCGGGGTGGTCGTCTGAAGCTTTCTTT.

The genes are TRBV5-1 and TRBJ2-1, with 9 bases matching TRBD2. With 4 bases clipped from V and 8 bases from J, the junction kept 13 bases outside the gene matches. Per the germline V gene, CDR1 is SGHRS and CDR2 is YFSETQ. The length of the CDR3 is 16 residues. CDR3 nucleotides: TGCGCCAGCAGCCAAGGATCTAGCGGGGCTAACCATGAGCAGTTCTTC. This translates into CASSQGSSGANHEQFF.

The genes are TRBV24-1 and TRBJ2-3, with D perhaps being TRBD1 or TRBD2 (6 bases each). Germline lookup yields CDR1 KGHDR and CDR2 SFDVKD. With 1 base removed from V and 4 bases from J, the gap between germline ends came to 23 bases. CDR3 length equals 19 residues. DNA of the CDR3: TGTGCCACCAGTGATTTAGGCCAGGGGCTGGGGGGCACGCCAGATACGCAGTATTTT. Its protein product is CATSDLGQGLGGTPDTQYF.

The rearrangement joins TRBV30 to TRBJ2-4, with TRBD2 identical over 7 bases. Germline lookup yields CDR1 GTSNPN and CDR2 SVGIG (reference sequence). The CDR3 is 15 amino acids. The junction had 12 bases not matched to a gene; V was cut back by 2 bases and J by 8 bases. The DNA for the CDR3 is TGTGCCTGGAGTAAGCGGGACCCCGGCGGACACATTCAGTACTTC. It specifies CAWSKRDPGGHIQYF.

This chain links TRBV11-2 with TRBJ2-1, with TRBD2 matching over 11 bases. Germline CDR1 is SGHAT and CDR2 is FQNNGV. This CDR3 comprises 14 residues. With V trimmed by 7 bases and J by 9 bases, 8 bases remained unmatched. Written as DNA, the CDR3 is TGTGCCAGCAAAAAGACTAGCGGGAAGGTTGAGCAGTTCTTC. This encodes CASKKTSGKVEQFF. Combining the CDR3 with reference TRBV11-2 and TRBJ2-1 gives the whole variable domain EAGVAQSPRYKIIEKRQSVAFWCNPISGHATLYWYQQILGQGPKLLIQFQNNGVVDDSQLPKDRFSAERLKGVDSTLKIQPAKLEDSAVYLCASKKTSGKVEQFFGPGTRLTVL.

This rearrangement joins TRBV5-4 to TRBJ2-2, with TRBD2 matching 12 bases. The CDR3 totals 15 residues. Looked up from germline, CDR1 is SGHNT and CDR2 is YYREEE (reference sequence). With 4 bases clipped from V and 5 bases from J, the junction kept 3 bases outside the gene matches. The CDR3 reads CASSPSGRGTGELFF. The CDR3 DNA is TGTGCCAGCAGCCCTAGCGGGAGGGGGACCGGGGAGCTGTTTTTT.

In its sample, this clone was seen once. The chain links TRBV27 to TRBJ2-7; 8 bases map to TRBD2. V was clipped by 4 bases and J by 3 bases; unmatched bases: 14. This CDR3 is built from 17 residues. Germline V CDR1 and CDR2: MNHEY, SMNVEV (reference sequence). The CDR3 is CASSWSSSGRGGYEQYF. The DNA of the CDR3 is TGTGCCAGCAGTTGGTCCTCCAGCGGGAGAGGTGGCTACGAGCAGTACTTC.

The gene calls are TRBV9 and TRBJ2-2, with TRBD2 identical over 13 bases. V was clipped by 5 bases and J by 0 bases; unmatched bases: 4. The CDR3 loop spans 17 amino acids. Germline CDR1 reads SGDLS; CDR2 reads YYNGEE. CDR3 amino acids: CASSGLAGVANTGELFF. CDR3 in DNA: TGTGCCAGCAGTGGACTAGCGGGAGTCGCGAACACCGGGGAGCTGTTTTTT.

This clone was observed once. The chain links TRBV5-4 to TRBJ2-7; D gene ambiguous. This CDR3 comprises 15 residues. Germline CDR1 and CDR2: SGHNT and YYREEE (reference sequence). Trimming removed 4 bases at V and 4 bases at J, with 18 bases between. CDR3 nucleotide sequence: TGTGCCAGCAGCGGATCCCCCGTTAGGGTATACGAGCAGTACTTC. Translating it yields CASSGSPVRVYEQYF.

V and J are TRBV15 and TRBJ2-1; 8 positions match TRBD2. Trimming removed 4 bases from V and 9 bases from J; junction bases left unmatched: 14. Germline CDR1 is LNHNV and CDR2 is YYDKDF (reference sequence). This CDR3 spans 16 amino acids. The CDR3 loop is CATSTYSGTRVPEQFF. CDR3 DNA sequence: TGTGCCACCAGCACCTATAGCGGGACTAGGGTACCTGAGCAGTTCTTC.

The V gene is TRBV4-2, the J gene TRBJ1-1; 8 bases fit TRBD1. The CDR3 loop spans 14 amino acids. CDR1 and CDR2 from the germline V gene are LGHNA and YNFKEQ. The V segment lost 7 bases and the J segment 7 bases; nucleotides outside the gene matches: 11. The CDR3 DNA is TGTGCCAGCACCAAACTCACAGGGGGAGGTGAAGCTTTCTTT. Protein: CASTKLTGGGEAFF.

The rearrangement joins TRBV15 to TRBJ2-7; the D is unclear. The V and J ends lost 9 bases and 3 bases respectively, with 15 bases between them. Germline CDR1 is LNHNV and CDR2 is YYDKDF (reference sequence). This CDR3 region has 13 residues. The CDR3 region is CATSSRSGYEQYF. The CDR3 nucleotides are TGTGCCACTTCGTCCCGTTCCGGCTACGAGCAGTACTTC.

The chain links TRBV7-8 to TRBJ1-5; maybe TRBD1 (6 bases). There are 13 residues in the CDR3. Deletions cut 6 bases from V and 7 bases from J, with 13 bases between. Germline V lookup: CDR1 SGHVS, CDR2 FQNEAQ. In nucleotides, the CDR3 is TGTGCCAGCAGAAAAGGGGGGGACCAGCCCCAGCATTTT. Amino acid sequence: CASRKGGDQPQHF.

The chain employs TRBV7-3 and TRBJ2-1; TRBD2 might be the D (5 bases). Trimming stripped 4 bases from V and 9 bases from J, with 13 bases between. In germline, CDR1 is SGHTA, CDR2 FQGTGA. CDR3 size: 13 residues. The CDR3 region is CASSSAIEGEQFF. The CDR3 nucleotides read TGTGCCAGCAGCTCCGCCATAGAGGGTGAGCAGTTCTTC.

The rearrangement joins TRBV30 to TRBJ1-6; 7 bases agree with TRBD1. This CDR3 region has 13 residues. Germline V gene lookup returns CDR1 GTSNPN and CDR2 SVGIG (reference sequence). The ends lost 2 bases at V and 15 bases at J; junction bases unmatched: 10. CDR3 bases: TGTGCCTGGAGTACGGGTCAGGGACAGCTCCTCCACTTT. Translated, it gives CAWSTGQGQLLHF.

This chain joins TRBV2 and TRBJ1-6; no definite D call. This CDR3 region has 12 residues. V lost 8 bases, J lost 5 bases, and 7 bases lay in between. Germline V gene sequence: CDR1 SNHLY, CDR2 FYNNEI. The CDR3, as DNA: TGTGCCAGCTCTGGGAATAATTCACCCCTCCACTTT. This sequence encodes CASSGNNSPLHF.